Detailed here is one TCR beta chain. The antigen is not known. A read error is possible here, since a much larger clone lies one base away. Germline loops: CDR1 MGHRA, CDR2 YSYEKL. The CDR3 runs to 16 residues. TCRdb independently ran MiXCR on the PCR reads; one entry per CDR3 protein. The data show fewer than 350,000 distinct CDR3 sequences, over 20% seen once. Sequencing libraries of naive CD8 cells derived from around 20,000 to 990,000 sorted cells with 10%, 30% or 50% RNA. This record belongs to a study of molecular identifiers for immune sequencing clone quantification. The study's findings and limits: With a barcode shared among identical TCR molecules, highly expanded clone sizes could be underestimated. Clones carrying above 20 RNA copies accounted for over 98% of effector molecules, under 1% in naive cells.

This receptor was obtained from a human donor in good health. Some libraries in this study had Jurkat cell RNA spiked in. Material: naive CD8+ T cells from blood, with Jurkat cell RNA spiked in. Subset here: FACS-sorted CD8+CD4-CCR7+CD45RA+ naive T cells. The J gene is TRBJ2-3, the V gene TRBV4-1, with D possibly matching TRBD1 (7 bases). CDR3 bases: TGCGCCAGCAGCCAAGGGGCGGGGCAGGGGACAGATATGCAGTATTTT. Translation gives CASSQGAGQGTDMQYF.